This TCR beta chain was observed in a study of blood T cells in healthy people across ages. General observations from the study: Naive T cell percentage showed a strong correlation with TCR beta diversity.

It was with a sample-barcoded 5' primer and a J-beta primer mix that a second PCR of about 6 to 12 cycles was run. Each TCR beta cDNA got a 12-nucleotide random molecular identifier. TCRdb itself ran the 5' RACE reads through MiXCR, one entry per CDR3 protein. The profile shows a few hundred thousand distinct CDR3 sequences, approximately 26% of them singletons. A word on this clonotype: Antigen: not known.

These data were also filed under a second study, of T cells of mothers and their children.

This TCR was sampled from a boy between 2 and 10 years old in good health. Sequenced input: blood.

The CDR3 spells CASSLRRGVGDTQYF. The CDR3 nucleotides read TGTGCCAGCAGTTTAAGGCGGGGTGTTGGAGATACGCAGTATTTT. The J gene is TRBJ2-3, the V gene TRBV27, with D possibly TRBD2 on 6 matching bases. The CDR3 is 15 residues long. The V end lost 2 bases, the J end lost 5 bases, and 14 bases lay between the germline ends. Germline V gene sequence: CDR1 MNHEY, CDR2 SMNVEV (reference sequence).